The next 19 T cell receptor beta chains were all read from a single sample in a study of blood T cells in healthy people across ages. The second PCR ran about 6 to 12 cycles with a sample-barcoded 5' primer and J-beta primers. TCRdb used MiXCR to reprocess the 5' RACE reads, holding one entry per CDR3 protein. The profile shows about 1.5 million distinct CDR3 sequences, 35% to 45% of them singletons. The sample consisted of blood. The source of these receptors is a woman aged 18-29 years in good health.

The chain joins TRBV6-6 to TRBJ1-1; 7 nucleotides agree with TRBD1. The ends lost 6 bases at V and 3 bases at J; junction bases unmatched: 10. Looked up from germline, CDR1 is MNHNY and CDR2 is SVGAGI (reference sequence). The length of the CDR3 is 15 residues. CDR3 DNA: TGTGCCAGCAGGCTCCCCGGACAGGCGGACACTGAAGCTTTCTTT. As protein: CASRLPGQADTEAFF.

The CDR3 region is CASSYRQLEVTETQYF. The CDR3 bases are TGTGCCAGCAGTTACAGACAGCTAGAAGTCACGGAGACCCAGTACTTC. This chain connects TRBV28 to TRBJ2-5; tentative D call: TRBD1 (5 bases). CDR1 MDHEN and CDR2 SYDVKM come from the germline V gene. The CDR3 is made up of 16 amino acids. V lost 4 bases and J lost 5, with 20 bases in between. The full variable domain, rest sourced from reference TRBV28 and TRBJ2-5, is DVKVTQSSRYLVKRTGEKVFLECVQDMDHENMFWYRQDPGLGLRLIYFSYDVKMKEKGDIPEGYSVSREKKERFSLILESASTNQTSMYLCASSYRQLEVTETQYFGPGTRLLVL.

The sample holds a few counts of this clonotype. The V gene is TRBV7-2, the J gene TRBJ2-7, with 9 bases aligning to TRBD1. Germline V gives CDR1 SGHTA, CDR2 FQGNSA. The V gene end was trimmed by 5 bases and the J gene end by 2 bases; junction bases not matched to a gene: 10. The CDR3 is 16 residues long. CDR3 residues: CASSQPGTGSTYEQYF. CDR3 coding DNA: TGTGCCAGCAGCCAACCCGGGACAGGGAGCACCTACGAGCAGTACTTC.

A few counts support this clonotype. This chain connects TRBV4-1 to TRBJ2-7; D gene ambiguous. Trimming stripped 0 bases from V and 0 bases from J, with 9 bases between. The CDR3 has 15 residues. The germline V gene has CDR1 MGHRA and CDR2 YSYEKL. The CDR3 coding sequence is TGCGCCAGCAGCCAAGACGGTAGTCACTCCTACGAGCAGTACTTC. It specifies CASSQDGSHSYEQYF.

This chain links TRBV29-1 with TRBJ2-5, with 14 bases fitting TRBD2. Judging by the DNA end, TRBJ2-7 fits better; the J call may be wrong. Germline V gives CDR1 SQVTM, CDR2 ANQGSEA. CDR3 length: 15 residues. CDR3 sequence reads: CSVFGLAGGLYEQYF. In nucleotides, the CDR3 is TGCAGCGTTTTCGGACTAGCGGGAGGCCTCTACGAGCAGTACTTC.

The rearrangement joins TRBV7-9 to TRBJ1-1, with unresolved D. The germline CDR1 and CDR2 sequences are SEHNR and FQNEAQ (reference sequence). The CDR3 covers 13 residues. V was cut by 3 bases and J by 4 bases, with 9 bases left in between. The DNA for the CDR3 is TGTGCCAGCAGCTTTGAGGCATCCACTGAAGCTTTCTTT. This translates into CASSFEASTEAFF.

V and J are TRBV12-3 or TRBV12-4 and TRBJ1-4; D is unresolved. V lost 2 bases to trimming and J lost 4 bases, with 5 bases between them. The CDR3 loop spans 13 amino acids. The CDR3 DNA sequence: TGTGCCAGCAGTTTAAGCCGTAATGAAAAACTGTTTTTT. This sequence encodes CASSLSRNEKLFF.

The chain couples TRBV20-1 to TRBJ2-3, with 11 bases that match TRBD2. Per the germline V gene, CDR1 is DFQATT and CDR2 is SNEGSKA (reference sequence). CDR3 length equals 15 residues. V lost 7 bases and J lost 2; bases outside the gene matches: 8. The CDR3 DNA reads TGCAGTGTCACCCAACTAGCGGGAGTCACAGATACGCAGTATTTT. Translation gives CSVTQLAGVTDTQYF.

The chain is built from TRBV6-5 and TRBJ1-2, with 12 bases identical to TRBD1. The germline CDR1 and CDR2 sequences are MNHEY and SVGAGI. The CDR3 totals 16 residues. V dropped 5 bases and J dropped 4; count of bases not matched to a gene: 8. CDR3 sequence (DNA): TGTGCCAGCAGTAGAAAACCGGGACAGGGGGCCTATGGCTACACCTTC. Its protein product is CASSRKPGQGAYGYTF.

This chain joins TRBV20-1 and TRBJ2-5; maybe TRBD1 (6 bases). Trimming cost V 7 bases and J 2 bases, with 11 bases left between them. Germline lookup yields CDR1 DFQATT and CDR2 SNEGSKA (reference sequence). The CDR3 sequence is 12 residues long. The CDR3 loop reads CSGTRGQETQYF. The DNA of the CDR3 is TGCAGTGGGACCAGGGGTCAAGAGACCCAGTACTTC.

J is TRBJ2-3 and V is TRBV29-1; no reliable D call. In germline, CDR1 is SQVTM, CDR2 ANQGSEA. V lost 3 bases and J 6 bases, leaving 10 bases between the germline ends. This CDR3 has 12 amino acids. The CDR3 region is CSVEGNDDTQYF. The CDR3 nucleotides read TGCAGCGTTGAGGGCAATGATGATACGCAGTATTTT.

V is TRBV5-1 and J is TRBJ1-2; D is perhaps TRBD1 (5 bases). The V end was cut by 4 bases, the J end by 2 bases, with 12 bases between. CDR3 size: 14 residues. Germline values: CDR1 SGHRS, CDR2 YFSETQ. The CDR3 protein is CASSTGTFNYGYTF. CDR3 bases: TGCGCCAGCAGCACAGGAACCTTCAACTATGGCTACACCTTC. The full variable domain, its missing parts supplied by reference TRBV5-1 and TRBJ1-2, is KAGVTQTPRYLIKTRGQQVTLSCSPISGHRSVSWYQQTPGQGLQFLFEYFSETQRNKGNFPGRFSGRQFSNSRSEMNVSTLELGDSALYLCASSTGTFNYGYTFGSGTRLTVV.

In this sample, this clonotype turned up a few times. The CDR3 nucleotides read TGTGCCAGCAGCTTAGCGATTCTAGCGGGAGGGCAAAACAATGAGCAGTTCTTC. Its translation: CASSLAILAGGQNNEQFF. The chain has TRBV7-2 and TRBJ2-1, with 12 bases that match TRBD2. Germline V CDR1 and CDR2: SGHTA, FQGNSA. CDR3 size: 18 residues. V lost 0 bases and J lost 5; bases outside the gene matches: 8. Full variable domain (rest looked up from reference TRBV7-2 and TRBJ2-1): GAGVSQSPSNKVTEKGKDVELRCDPISGHTALYWYRQSLGQGLEFLIYFQGNSAPDKSGLPSDRFSAERTGGSVSTLTIQRTQQEDSAVYLCASSLAILAGGQNNEQFFGPGTRLTVL.

This chain uses TRBV4-3 with TRBJ2-5; 9 nucleotides line up with TRBD2. CDR3 size: 14 residues. Trimming at V came to 4 bases and at J to 11 bases, leaving 11 bases not matched to a gene. Germline V lookup: CDR1 LGHNA, CDR2 YSLEER. The CDR3 is CASSPGTSWDEQYF. The DNA of the CDR3 is TGCGCCAGCAGCCCGGGGACTAGCTGGGATGAGCAGTACTTC.

Details on this clonotype: This may stem from a read error, because a much larger clone lies one nucleotide away. The V call is TRBV29-1, the J call TRBJ2-1; D is uncertain. CDR1 is SQVTM and CDR2 is ANQGSEA in the germline V gene. This CDR3 region has 11 residues. Trimming took off 4 bases at V and 10 bases at J, with 11 bases between the two ends. The CDR3 is CSVVQSYEQFF. As DNA, the CDR3 is TGCAGCGTTGTGCAGTCCTACGAGCAGTTCTTC.

This clonotype has ten or more counts. The chain is built from TRBV20-1 and TRBJ2-3; the match to TRBD2 covers 7 bases. The ends lost 3 bases at V and 0 bases at J; junction bases unmatched: 0. Germline V gene data show CDR1 as DFQATT and CDR2 as SNEGSKA (reference sequence). The CDR3 contains 13 residues. CDR3 amino acids: CSASSGSTDTQYF. CDR3 coding DNA: TGCAGTGCTAGTAGCGGGAGCACAGATACGCAGTATTTT.

In this sample, this clonotype turned up a few times. V is TRBV12-3 or TRBV12-4 and J is TRBJ2-5, with 7 bases aligning to TRBD2. V was pared by 3 bases and J by 4 bases, with 11 bases of the junction left unmatched. This CDR3 spans 16 amino acids. The CDR3 loop reads CASSFWEGKRGETQYF. The DNA for the CDR3 is TGTGCCAGCAGTTTCTGGGAGGGTAAAAGGGGAGAGACCCAGTACTTC.

This clonotype was counted only a few times. The chain joins TRBV4-2 to TRBJ2-5; D not certain. Trimming stripped 0 bases from V and 5 bases from J, with 10 bases between. The CDR3 loop spans 14 amino acids. The germline V gene encodes CDR1 LGHNA and CDR2 YNFKEQ. The CDR3, as DNA: TGTGCCAGCAGCCAAGATCGAGTGAGTGAGACCCAGTACTTC. Protein sequence: CASSQDRVSETQYF.

The V and J genes are TRBV11-1 and TRBJ2-1, with 8 bases matching TRBD2. V shed 5 bases, J shed 5 bases, and the junction held 14 bases outside the gene matches. Germline values: CDR1 SGHAT, CDR2 FQDESV (reference sequence). The CDR3 runs 17 residues. The DNA for the CDR3 is TGTGCCAGCAGCCCCCCGGGGAATAGCGGGACCCACAATGAGCAGTTCTTC. Its protein is CASSPPGNSGTHNEQFF.